The subject of this entry is one TCR beta chain. The sample belongs to a study of blood T cell repertoires in COVID-19. Study at large: COVID-19 samples from acute and convalescent phases originated in the United States, Italy and Spain. The analysed material was cDNA or gDNA that came from T cells, B-cell-depleted T cells, or PBMCs.

In the original workflow: Reference gene primers were amplified, and this amplification served to estimate nucleated cell counts. Generated by immunoSEQ multiplex PCR, the TCRdb table keeps only in-frame clones and is missing some. V, J and clone size were drawn from that table, and D and trimming were deduced from the DNA. The repertoire includes about 350,000 clones, about nine tenths of them detected once, and more than 5.5% sits in the top ten. J lost 2 bases, V lost 8 bases, and 1 base had no gene match. The germline CDR1 and CDR2 sequences are SEHNR and FQNEAQ (reference sequence). The CDR3 sequence is 13 residues long.

This sequence originates from a woman between 70 and 85 years old with COVID-19, enrolled during active disease. This chain uses TRBV7-9 with TRBJ1-4; 8 positions agree with TRBD1. Source material: peripheral blood. CDR3 sequence: CASRQGTNEKLFF. The CDR3 DNA sequence: TGTGCCAGCCGACAGGGGACTAATGAAAAACTGTTTTTT.